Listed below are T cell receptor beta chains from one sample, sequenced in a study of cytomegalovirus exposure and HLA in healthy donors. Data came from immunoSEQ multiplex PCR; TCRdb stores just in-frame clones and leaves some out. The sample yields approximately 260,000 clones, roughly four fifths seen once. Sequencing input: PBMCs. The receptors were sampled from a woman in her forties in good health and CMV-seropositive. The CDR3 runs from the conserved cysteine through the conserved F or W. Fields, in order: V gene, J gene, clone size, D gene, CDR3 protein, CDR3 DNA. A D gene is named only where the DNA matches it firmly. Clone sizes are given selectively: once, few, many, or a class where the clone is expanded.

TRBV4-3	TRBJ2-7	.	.	CAPGGVKGYEQYF	TGCGCCCCCGGGGGTGTGAAGGGCTACGAGCAGTACTTC
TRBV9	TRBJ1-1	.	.	CASGPATEAFF	TGTGCCTCAGGGCCGGCCACTGAAGCTTTCTTT
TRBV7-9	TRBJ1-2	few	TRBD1	CASGESTGKTSNYGYTF	TGTGCCAGCGGGGAATCGACAGGGAAGACTTCTAACTATGGCTACACCTTC
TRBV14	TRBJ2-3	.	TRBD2	CASSQGTSGRATDTQYF	TGTGCCAGCAGCCAGGGGACTAGCGGGAGGGCCACCGATACGCAGTATTTT
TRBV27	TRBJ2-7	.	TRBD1	CASSRGQGLYEQYF	TGTGCCAGCAGTCGGGGACAGGGGTTATACGAGCAGTACTTC
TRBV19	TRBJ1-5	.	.	CASSMLTDFRNQPQHF	TGTGCCAGTAGTATGCTCACGGACTTCAGAAATCAGCCCCAGCATTTT
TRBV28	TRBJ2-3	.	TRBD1	CASRWDRGKADTQYF	TGTGCCAGCAGATGGGACAGGGGAAAGGCAGATACGCAGTATTTT
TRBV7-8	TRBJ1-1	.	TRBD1	CASSLGTGTEAFF	TGTGCCAGCAGCTTAGGGACAGGGACTGAAGCTTTCTTT
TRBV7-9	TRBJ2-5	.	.	CASSSEGVPQYF	TGTGCCAGCAGCTCAGAGGGCGTGCCCCAGTACTTC
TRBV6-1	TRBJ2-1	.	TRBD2	CASPTGLAGYNEQFF	TGTGCCAGCCCAACCGGGCTAGCGGGGTACAATGAGCAGTTCTTC
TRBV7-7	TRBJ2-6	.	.	CASSLTLTDSGANVLTF	TGTGCCAGCAGCTTGACTTTGACGGACTCTGGGGCCAACGTCCTGACTTTC
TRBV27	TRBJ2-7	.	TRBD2	CASSFGGGTYEQYF	TGTGCCAGCAGTTTCGGGGGGGGGACCTACGAGCAGTACTTC
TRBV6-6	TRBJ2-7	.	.	CASRETSGNEQYF	TGTGCCAGCAGGGAGACGAGTGGAAACGAGCAGTACTTC